This T cell receptor beta chain stems from a study of T cell responses to AZD1222 COVID-19 vaccine. Using immunoSEQ multiplex PCR, the repertoire was profiled, and TCRdb retains in-frame clones only, with some absent. The profile shows around 130,000 clones, 80% to 95% of them singletons. Of note for this clone: Its antigen is not known.

Study-wide findings and caveats: Baseline antibody screening turned up just a handful of seropositive AZD1222 recipients. Mostly white British, mostly female donors; authors suggested clonal diversity may be underestimated.

Pooled samples include second doses given at about 4 or 12 weeks. CDR3 length: 13 amino acids. The V and J ends lost 1 base and 7 bases respectively, with 10 bases between them. Germline CDR1 is SQVTM and CDR2 is ANQGSEA. Sample: peripheral blood, taken 28 days after the second AZD1222 dose. The TCR originated in an adult who received the AZD1222 COVID-19 vaccine. The gene calls are TRBV29-1 and TRBJ1-4; weak D call: TRBD1 (5 bases). The CDR3 reads CSVEVGGIEKLFF. The CDR3 bases are TGCAGCGTTGAAGTTGGGGGAATTGAAAAACTGTTTTTT.